The sequence of this T cell receptor beta chain was determined in a study of cytomegalovirus exposure and HLA in healthy donors. For the study at large: T cells numbering about 179 million yielded some 100 million unique TCR beta sequences in an earlier analysis. Within the Caucasian-associated ancestry cluster were around 81% of the approximately 400 genotyped donors. Study-level results: Earlier results showed most TCR beta V segments being productive about 87% or about 30% of the time.

Concerning this clone: The antigen is not known.

Trimming removed 4 bases at V and 3 bases at J, with 13 bases between. This CDR3 is 14 amino acids long. CDR1 is SGHVS, CDR2 FQNEAQ, per germline. The PCR used 60 Vbeta and 13 Jbeta primers. In the original analysis: Approximately 11 million of 70 million to 80 million unique TCR beta chains were shared, per a later count. Clones were read by immunoSEQ multiplex PCR, and TCRdb kept only the in-frame ones, dropping some. V, J and clone size are taken as reported in that table, and D and trimming were inferred from the DNA itself. The top ten clones hold approximately 7.7% of a sample with some 150,000 clones, 70% to 80% of them seen once.

The clonotype was recovered from a man between 25 and 39 years old in good health and CMV-seropositive. The chain carries TRBV7-8 and TRBJ2-7; D gene unclear. Sequenced sample: PBMCs. CDR3 nucleotides: TGTGCCAGCAGCTGGAGTAACCCCAACTACGAGCAGTACTTC. It encodes CASSWSNPNYEQYF.